This record covers a single T cell receptor beta chain. As yet, its antigen is unknown. Researchers ran the PCR with 60 Vbeta and 13 Jbeta primers. Produced via immunoSEQ multiplex PCR; TCRdb's table is partial and in-frame only. The table includes some 150,000 clones, about four fifths detected once. Trimming took 1 base from V and 8 from J, leaving 14 bases between them. Looked up from germline, CDR1 is LGHNA and CDR2 is YSLEER. There are 15 residues in the CDR3. The data were taken from a study of cytomegalovirus exposure and HLA in healthy donors. Study-wide points: TCR beta V- and J-gene trimming, according to a later analysis, was linked to a missense DCLRE1C variant.

The rearrangement uses TRBV4-3 and TRBJ2-2; TRBD1 might be the D (6 bases). Sequenced material: PBMCs. This TCR derives from a woman aged 50 to 60 in good health and CMV-seronegative. The CDR3 DNA sequence: TGCGCCAGCAGCCAAGCGATAGGGGGAAGGGGGGAGCTGTTTTTT. Residues: CASSQAIGGRGELFF.